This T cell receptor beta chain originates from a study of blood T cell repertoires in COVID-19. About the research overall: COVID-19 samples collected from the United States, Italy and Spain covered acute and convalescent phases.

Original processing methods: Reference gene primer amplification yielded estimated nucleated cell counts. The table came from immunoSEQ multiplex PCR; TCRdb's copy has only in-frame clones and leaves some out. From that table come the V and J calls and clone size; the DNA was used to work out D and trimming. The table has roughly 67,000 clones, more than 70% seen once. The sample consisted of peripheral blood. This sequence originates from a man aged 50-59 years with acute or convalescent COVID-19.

The CDR3 protein is CASSPTSYEQYF. Written as DNA, the CDR3 is TGTGCCAGCAGTCCGACTAGCTACGAGCAGTACTTC. V is TRBV25-1 and J is TRBJ2-7; a weak D match, TRBD2 (6 bases). The CDR3 has 12 amino acids. Trimming took off 5 bases at V and 3 bases at J, with 8 bases between the two ends. Per the germline V gene, CDR1 is MGHDK and CDR2 is SYGVNS.